The source of this T cell receptor beta chain is a study of blood T cell repertoires in COVID-19. The length of the CDR3 is 15 residues. With 1 base clipped from V and 5 bases from J, the junction kept 4 bases outside the gene matches. Germline assignment: CDR1 SEHNR and CDR2 FQNEAQ (reference sequence). Using immunoSEQ multiplex PCR, the repertoire was profiled, and TCRdb retains in-frame clones only, with some absent. The sample shows 81,000 or so clones, around 88% of them seen only once. On this clone itself: The sample holds other DNA sequences that translate to the same CDR3.

Source material: peripheral blood. This chain connects TRBV7-9 to TRBJ1-1; 10 nucleotides agree with TRBD1. This clonotype was obtained from a man in his fifties or sixties with active COVID-19. This CDR3 is CASSLGGTGETEAFF. DNA for the CDR3: TGTGCCAGCAGCTTAGGTGGGACAGGGGAGACTGAAGCTTTCTTT.